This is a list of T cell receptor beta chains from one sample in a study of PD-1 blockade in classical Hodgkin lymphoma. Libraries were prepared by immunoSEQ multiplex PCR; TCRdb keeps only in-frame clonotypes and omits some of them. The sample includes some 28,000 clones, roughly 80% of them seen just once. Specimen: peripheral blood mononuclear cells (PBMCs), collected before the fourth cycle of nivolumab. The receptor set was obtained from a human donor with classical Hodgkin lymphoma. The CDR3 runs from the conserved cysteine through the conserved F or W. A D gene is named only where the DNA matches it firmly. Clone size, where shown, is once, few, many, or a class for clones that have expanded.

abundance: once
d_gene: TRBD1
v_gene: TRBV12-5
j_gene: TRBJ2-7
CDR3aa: CASGPGTGVYEQYF
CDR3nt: TGTGCTAGTGGTCCCGGGACAGGGGTATACGAGCAGTACTTC

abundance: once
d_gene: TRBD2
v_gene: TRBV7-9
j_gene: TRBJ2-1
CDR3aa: CASSFGLAAYNEQFF
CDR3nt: TGTGCCAGCAGCTTCGGTCTAGCGGCTTACAATGAGCAGTTCTTC

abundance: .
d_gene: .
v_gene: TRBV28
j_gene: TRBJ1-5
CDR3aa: CASRIQGGNQPQHF
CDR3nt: TGTGCCAGCAGAATACAGGGTGGCAATCAGCCCCAGCATTTT

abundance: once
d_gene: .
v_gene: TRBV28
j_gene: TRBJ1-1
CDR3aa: CASSLGGNTEAFF
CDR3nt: TGTGCCAGCAGTTTGGGGGGGAACACTGAAGCTTTCTTT

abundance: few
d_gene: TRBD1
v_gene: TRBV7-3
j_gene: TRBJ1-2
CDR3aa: CASSPGQGTGYTF
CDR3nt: TGTGCCAGCAGCCCGGGACAGGGCACGGGCTACACCTTC

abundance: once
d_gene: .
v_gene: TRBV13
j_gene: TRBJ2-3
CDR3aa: CASSLSLRTDTQYF
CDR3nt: TGTGCCAGCAGCTTAAGCCTACGCACAGATACGCAGTATTTT

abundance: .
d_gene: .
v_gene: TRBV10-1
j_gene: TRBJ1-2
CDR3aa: CAGWGTVDSEGYTF
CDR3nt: TGCGCCGGTTGGGGTACAGTGGATTCGGAGGGCTACACCTTC

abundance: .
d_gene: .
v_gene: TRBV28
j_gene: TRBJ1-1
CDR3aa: CASSLGFRGNTEAFF
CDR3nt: TGTGCCAGCAGTTTAGGTTTCCGCGGGAACACTGAAGCTTTCTTT

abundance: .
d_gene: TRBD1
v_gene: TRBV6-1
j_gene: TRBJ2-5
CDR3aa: CASIRDRGPETQYF
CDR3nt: TGTGCCAGCATCCGGGACAGGGGGCCAGAGACCCAGTACTTC

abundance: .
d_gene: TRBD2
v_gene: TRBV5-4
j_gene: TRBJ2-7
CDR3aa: CASSSITSGGGEQYF
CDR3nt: TGTGCCAGCAGCTCGATAACTAGCGGGGGTGGCGAGCAGTACTTC

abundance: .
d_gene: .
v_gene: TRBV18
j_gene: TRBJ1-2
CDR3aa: CASSPGRDGGYTF
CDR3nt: TGTGCCAGCTCACCGGGCAGGGATGGTGGCTACACCTTC

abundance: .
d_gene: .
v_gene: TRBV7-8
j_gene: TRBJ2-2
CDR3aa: CASSLGSGNTGELFF
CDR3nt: TGTGCCAGCAGCTTAGGATCAGGGAACACCGGGGAGCTGTTTTTT

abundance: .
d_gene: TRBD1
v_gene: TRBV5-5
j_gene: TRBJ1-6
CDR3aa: CASSRGTGTISPLHF
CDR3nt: TGTGCCAGCAGCCGGGGGACAGGCACGATATCACCCCTCCACTTT